Below, 29 T cell receptor beta chains from the same sample are listed, as sequenced in a study of T cell repertoires in cytomegalovirus infection. One entry per CDR3 protein, called by TCRdb with MiXCR from the reads. The sample records 630,000 or so distinct CDR3 sequences, roughly a quarter being singletons. The material sequenced was CD8+ T cells from PBMCs. Receptors originate from a human donor in good health (CMV status not recorded). Some clones in this sample may be carry-over from other donors' samples.

This clonotype was detected many times. The chain uses TRBV28 and TRBJ2-3; 11 nucleotides agree with TRBD1. Looked up from germline, CDR1 is MDHEN and CDR2 is SYDVKM. The junction had 11 bases not matched to a gene; V was cut back by 8 bases and J by 4 bases. The CDR3 is 16 amino acids. The CDR3 sequence is CASGTGGHFKPDTQYF. The CDR3 coding sequence is TGTGCCAGCGGGACAGGGGGGCATTTTAAGCCAGATACGCAGTATTTT.

This sequence joins TRBV6-5 and TRBJ2-1; tentatively, D is TRBD1 or TRBD2 (5 bases each). This CDR3 is built from 14 residues. Trimming pared 3 bases from V and 5 bases from J, leaving 11 bases between. Germline V gene sequence: CDR1 MNHEY, CDR2 SVGAGI. The CDR3 DNA reads as TGTGCCAGCAGTTATGGGGGACGGCACAATGAGCAGTTCTTC. Its protein is CASSYGGRHNEQFF.

The rearrangement joins TRBV6-4 to TRBJ2-3; 10 bases map to TRBD1. The length of the CDR3 is 14 residues. Germline assignment: CDR1 MRHNA and CDR2 SNTAGT. V lost 3 bases to trimming and J lost 4 bases; unmatched junction nucleotides: 1. CDR3 coding DNA: TGTGCCAGCAGTGAGGGACAGGGGCCAGATACGCAGTATTTT. It specifies CASSEGQGPDTQYF.

V is TRBV29-1 and J is TRBJ1-2, with D tentatively TRBD1 (5 bases). The germline V and J ends were trimmed by 3 bases and 4 bases, with 12 bases remaining between them. Per the germline V gene, CDR1 is SQVTM and CDR2 is ANQGSEA. The CDR3 runs 13 residues. In DNA form, the CDR3 reads TGCAGCGTTGATTCGGGGCGCGGCTATGGCTACACCTTC. It yields the protein CSVDSGRGYGYTF.

The genes are TRBV20-1 and TRBJ1-5; unclear D gene. Germline values: CDR1 DFQATT, CDR2 SNEGSKA (reference sequence). The CDR3 runs to 13 residues. Trimming shortened V by 1 base and J by 6 bases, and 10 bases separated the two germline ends. The CDR3 DNA sequence: TGCAGTGCTAGAGGACCTGACCGTCAGCCCCAGCATTTT. Translated, it gives CSARGPDRQPQHF.

This clonotype was picked up many times. The chain combines TRBV7-6 with TRBJ2-2; D ambiguous. CDR1 is SGHVS, CDR2 FNYEAQ, per germline. The length of the CDR3 is 13 residues. Trimming removed 2 bases from V and 4 bases from J, with 5 bases in between. The DNA of the CDR3 is TGTGCCAGCAGCTTATCCGGCACCGGGGAGCTGTTTTTT. Its translation is CASSLSGTGELFF.

A remark on this clonotype: It may be a read error: a sequence one base away is much more abundant. The chain employs TRBV28 and TRBJ1-5, with TRBD1 identical over 7 bases. Germline CDR1 reads MDHEN; CDR2 reads SYDVKM. The CDR3 runs to 16 residues. Trimming took 6 bases from V and 4 from J; bases not matched to a gene: 12. CDR3 residues: CASRPRGTAQNQPQHF. The CDR3 DNA reads TGTGCCAGCAGACCACGTGGGACAGCCCAAAATCAGCCCCAGCATTTT.

The V and J genes are TRBV24-1 and TRBJ2-5, with D perhaps matching TRBD2 (7 bases). The V gene's germline CDR1 is KGHDR and CDR2 SFDVKD. The CDR3 has 15 amino acids. V lost 3 bases and J 3 bases, leaving 13 bases between the germline ends. The CDR3 sequence is CATSDDRGAEETQYF. The DNA of the CDR3 is TGTGCCACCAGTGATGACCGGGGGGCCGAAGAGACCCAGTACTTC.

This clonotype appeared a few times. This rearrangement joins TRBV7-4 to TRBJ2-1; 7 bases align to TRBD2. Germline V gene lookup returns CDR1 SGHVT and CDR2 SQSDAQ. Trimming cost V 5 bases and J 0 bases; bases outside gene matches: 13. The CDR3 spans 18 residues. The chain's CDR3 is CASSDGLGKDSSYNEQFF. CDR3 DNA: TGTGCCAGCAGCGACGGACTAGGGAAGGACTCCTCCTACAATGAGCAGTTCTTC.

This rearrangement joins TRBV27 to TRBJ1-1; tentatively, D is TRBD1 (6 bases). This CDR3 contains 15 residues. CDR1 and CDR2 (germline): MNHEY, SMNVEV (reference sequence). Trimming left V 0 bases short and J 4 bases short, with 12 bases between. The CDR3 here is CASSLSFTGSTEAFF. The CDR3 region has the DNA TGTGCCAGCAGTTTATCTTTTACAGGGAGCACTGAAGCTTTCTTT.

This clonotype has a count of ten or more. The chain links TRBV5-1 to TRBJ2-1, with 13 bases that match TRBD2. The germline V gene has CDR1 SGHRS and CDR2 YFSETQ. The V gene end was trimmed by 4 bases and the J gene end by 4 bases; junction bases not matched to a gene: 8. The CDR3 sequence is 17 residues long. CDR3 amino acids: CASSQRTSGGYYNEQFF. The CDR3 DNA reads as TGCGCCAGCAGCCAACGGACTAGCGGGGGATATTACAATGAGCAGTTCTTC.

This clonotype occurred a few times. The V and J genes are TRBV6-5 and TRBJ2-2; D is unresolved. This CDR3 spans 15 amino acids. Germline CDR1 and CDR2: MNHEY and SVGAGI. V was shortened by 6 bases and J by 2 bases, with 13 bases between the two germline ends. CDR3 coding DNA: TGTGCCAGCAGCCCTATGTTGGGAAACACCGGGGAGCTGTTTTTT. This sequence encodes CASSPMLGNTGELFF.

The rearrangement uses TRBV4-1 and TRBJ2-7, with 13 positions matching TRBD2. This CDR3 spans 15 amino acids. In germline, CDR1 is MGHRA, CDR2 YSYEKL. With V trimmed by 4 bases and J by 6 bases, 6 bases remained unmatched. The CDR3 region is CASSPFGTSGVEQYF. Here the CDR3 DNA reads TGCGCCAGCAGCCCTTTCGGGACTAGCGGGGTCGAGCAGTACTTC.

This clonotype has just a few counts. This chain links TRBV7-9 with TRBJ1-5; D not resolved. The CDR3 sequence is 12 residues long. Germline CDR1 is SEHNR and CDR2 is FQNEAQ (reference sequence). V was shortened by 11 bases and J by 2 bases, with 10 bases between the two germline ends. The CDR3 DNA follows: TGTGCCTCCTGCCGGGGCAATCAGCCCCAGCATTTT. Translated: CASCRGNQPQHF.

This clonotype showed up many times. The chain has TRBV7-9 and TRBJ2-7; TRBD1 matches 11 bases. CDR1 is SEHNR and CDR2 is FQNEAQ in the germline V gene (reference sequence). With 5 bases clipped from V and 4 bases from J, the junction kept 10 bases outside the gene matches. This CDR3 has 16 residues. CDR3 sequence: CASSPRTGGFLYEQYF. The CDR3 DNA sequence: TGTGCCAGCAGCCCAAGGACAGGGGGCTTTCTATACGAGCAGTACTTC.

The table lists this clonotype with a few counts. The chain couples TRBV23-1 to TRBJ2-7; no clear D. TRBV23-1 is noted as an ORF with a role that remains uncertain. V lost 8 bases, J lost 3 bases, and 44 bases lay in between. The CDR3 has 23 residues. As DNA, the CDR3 is TGCGCCAGCCGCGCTGCCACATCCAGAGACTTTATTAGCCTAATACATGAACGCTACGAGCAGTACGTC. Translated: CASRAATSRDFISLIHERYEQYV.

This clonotype was seen more than once but under ten times. The chain carries TRBV19 and TRBJ1-1; 7 positions match TRBD1. In germline, CDR1 is LNHDA, CDR2 SQIVND (reference sequence). J gave up 5 bases and V 1 base, and 4 bases lay outside the gene matches. The CDR3 runs 14 residues. This chain's CDR3 is CASSIVTGETEAFF. The CDR3 DNA is TGTGCCAGTAGTATAGTTACAGGGGAGACTGAAGCTTTCTTT.

In this sample, this clonotype turned up many times. The V and J genes are TRBV7-9 and TRBJ1-2; no firm D call. V lost 4 bases and J lost 8, with 20 bases in between. CDR3 length: 15 residues. Looked up from germline, CDR1 is SEHNR and CDR2 is FQNEAQ (reference sequence). The CDR3 protein is CASSSTEGALGGYTF. The CDR3 DNA reads TGTGCCAGCAGCTCCACCGAGGGAGCTCTGGGAGGCTACACCTTC.

This clonotype was recorded at least ten times. J is TRBJ1-2 and V is TRBV7-9; D is unclear. Germline V gene lookup returns CDR1 SEHNR and CDR2 FQNEAQ (reference sequence). Trimming cost V 2 bases and J 3 bases, with 10 bases left between them. CDR3 size: 14 residues. The CDR3 here is CASSLIQEYYGYTF. In DNA, the CDR3 is TGTGCCAGCAGCTTAATCCAGGAGTACTATGGCTACACCTTC.

The rearrangement links TRBV2 to TRBJ2-5; D may correspond to TRBD1 or TRBD2 (5 bases each). This CDR3 spans 16 amino acids. Trimming took 5 bases from V and 0 from J, leaving 16 bases between them. CDR1 SNHLY and CDR2 FYNNEI come from the germline V gene. In nucleotides, the CDR3 is TGTGCCAGCAGTAACCCCAGGTGGGGGTACCAAGAGACCCAGTACTTC. Translated: CASSNPRWGYQETQYF.

Only a few counts were recorded for this clonotype. This rearrangement joins TRBV20-1 to TRBJ2-7; D is undetermined. CDR3 length: 16 residues. Germline CDR1 and CDR2: DFQATT and SNEGSKA (reference sequence). The V gene lost 6 bases and the J gene lost 0 bases, with 21 bases spanning the gap. CDR3 protein: CSAKSRHLVYSYEQYV. The CDR3 nucleotides are TGCAGTGCAAAGTCACGACATCTGGTGTACTCCTACGAGCAGTACGTC.

J is TRBJ1-2 and V is TRBV7-9, with 7 positions matching TRBD1. CDR3 length: 16 amino acids. J was trimmed by 4 bases and V by 5 bases; bases with no gene match: 13. Germline CDR1 SEHNR, CDR2 FQNEAQ (reference sequence). Here the CDR3 DNA reads TGTGCCAGCAGCGTCACCGGGACAGCACCTGCCTATGGCTACACCTTC. Encoded protein: CASSVTGTAPAYGYTF.

The chain recombines TRBV25-1 with TRBJ2-7; D is possibly TRBD2 (5 bases). This CDR3 contains 15 residues. Germline lookup yields CDR1 MGHDK and CDR2 SYGVNS. Between the trimmed V and J ends, which lost 4 bases and 5 bases, there was a span of 18 bases. CDR3 sequence reads: CASSVSAGGGDEQYF. CDR3 nucleotide sequence: TGTGCCAGCAGTGTATCTGCGGGTGGTGGGGACGAGCAGTACTTC.

This chain uses TRBV6-1 with TRBJ2-3, with D perhaps TRBD1 (8 bases). This CDR3 contains 17 residues. Germline CDR1 and CDR2: MNHNS and SASEGT. V was clipped by 5 bases and J by 1 base, with 19 bases between them. The CDR3 nucleotides are TGTGCCAGCAGTTTCTTACAGGGGGGGATCGGCACAGATACGCAGTATTTT. Translating gives CASSFLQGGIGTDTQYF.

The J gene is TRBJ2-7, the V gene TRBV6-1; 10 bases line up with TRBD1. This CDR3 is built from 13 residues. After removal of 5 bases from V and 5 bases from J, the junction contained 3 bases not matched to a gene. CDR1 MNHNS and CDR2 SASEGT come from the germline V gene. For the CDR3, the DNA is TGTGCCAGCAGTCAGACAGGGGGCCACGAGCAGTACGTC. It specifies CASSQTGGHEQYV.

This clonotype has only a few counts. The chain combines TRBV28 with TRBJ2-4, with TRBD2 matching over 9 bases. Germline assignment: CDR1 MDHEN and CDR2 SYDVKM. Trimming cost V 6 bases and J 0 bases; bases outside gene matches: 3. The CDR3 loop spans 15 amino acids. As DNA, the CDR3 is TGTGCCAGCAGGGTAGCGGGAGTAGCCAAAAACATTCAGTACTTC. It encodes CASRVAGVAKNIQYF. Filled out from reference TRBV28 and TRBJ2-4, the complete variable domain reads DVKVTQSSRYLVKRTGEKVFLECVQDMDHENMFWYRQDPGLGLRLIYFSYDVKMKEKGDIPEGYSVSREKKERFSLILESASTNQTSMYLCASRVAGVAKNIQYFGAGTRLSVL.

This clonotype was seen many times. This chain uses TRBV7-9 with TRBJ2-1; 9 bases are shared with TRBD1. The CDR3 covers 15 residues. The ends lost 6 bases at V and 7 bases at J; junction bases unmatched: 10. Per the germline V gene, CDR1 is SEHNR and CDR2 is FQNEAQ (reference sequence). The CDR3 sequence: CASRLPIDRGNEQFF. CDR3 coding DNA: TGTGCCAGCAGACTTCCTATAGACAGGGGGAATGAGCAGTTCTTC.

The chain carries TRBV20-1 and TRBJ2-7, with D maybe TRBD1 (5 bases). V gave up 6 bases and J gave up 12 bases, with 15 bases separating them. The germline CDR1 and CDR2 sequences are DFQATT and SNEGSKA (reference sequence). The CDR3 is 10 amino acids. CDR3 protein: CSAIHLGAYV. The CDR3 DNA follows: TGCAGTGCAATCCATTTAGGGGCGTACGTC.

The chain couples TRBV11-2 to TRBJ2-1; D remains ambiguous. This CDR3 is built from 14 residues. CDR1 is SGHAT and CDR2 is FQNNGV in the germline V gene. V lost 5 bases to trimming and J lost 7 bases, with 15 bases between them. CDR3 sequence (DNA): TGTGCCAGCAGCCCCGGGCCCTCGGAGAATGAGCAGTTCTTC. This sequence encodes CASSPGPSENEQFF.